This TCR beta chain was identified in a study of blood T cell repertoires in COVID-19 (dated by TCRdb to the early 2020s). For the study in its entirety: Collaborator samples came from the United States, Italy and Spain and covered acute and convalescent phases of COVID-19. The prospective study material was composed of cDNA or gDNA derived from T cells, B-cell-depleted T cells, or PBMCs. HLA class I and class II types, where available, came from metadata supplied by the sample provider rather than from assay-based typing. The samples were drawn from two sources: the first 160 participants of the ongoing ImmuneRACE study, and 950 to 1,500 subjects contributed by 6 global collaborators. The sample metadata nearly always contained a de-identified subject ID, COVID-19 status, age in years and sex. The repertoires were made available in a free public database intended to serve as a resource for research on the immune response to SARS-CoV-2. The dataset comprised deeply sampled blood TCRbeta repertoires from subjects exposed to, actively infected with, or recovered from COVID-19.

At one collaborating source in Seattle, patients were enrolled during active infection and were followed longitudinally through the course of disease. Collaborating institutions collected whole blood in K2EDTA tubes following their own protocols. For TCRbeta analysis, collaborators shipped samples in one of three forms: frozen whole blood, isolated PBMCs, or DNA extracted from either of those sample types. This clone was found once. The specificity of this receptor is unknown. Within one base of it there is no much larger clone, and no base qualities were kept. The paper as a whole reports these results and caveats: The amount of clinical and demographic metadata varied by source and participant and was provided uncurated.

CDR1 is given as MDHEN and CDR2 as SYDVKM, both from the germline V gene. The junction shows trimming of 8 bases on V and 4 bases on J, plus 17 bases between the germline ends. From the cysteine through the phenylalanine, the CDR3 covers 14 amino acids. Kept here is only the CDR3 DNA, which spans 42 bases and is read in frame from base 1. The immunoSEQ Assay, a bias-controlled multiplex PCR, was used to amplify TCRbeta CDR3 regions from genomic DNA. On the study's bioinformatics: The number of nucleated cells in each sample was estimated from the amplification of reference gene primers within the assay. Sequence reads were collapsed and filtered to measure the absolute abundance of every unique TCRbeta CDR3 rearrangement. For each sample, productive Simpson clonality was calculated as the square root of Simpson's diversity index over productive rearrangements. This immuneACCESS table, as held by TCRdb, lists in-frame sequences with V and J called but not all clones. Of the missing ones, under half trace to an unresolved V gene in checked studies; the others have no known cause. V, J and clone size were drawn from that table, and D and trimming were deduced from the DNA. Across this sample there are roughly 41,000 clones, with around 80% seen only once. Roughly 1.7% of the sample lies in the top ten.

Rearrangement joined TRBV28 to TRBJ1-2, with a weak D call of TRBD1 (6 bases match). The TCR sequence derives from a man in his fifties or sixties with COVID-19, enrolled during active disease. The sequencing sample was made of peripheral blood. The sequence in DNA is TGTGCCAGCCGGGGGGGGCAGGCTATCTATGGCTACACCTTC. This is translated as CASRGGQAIYGYTF.